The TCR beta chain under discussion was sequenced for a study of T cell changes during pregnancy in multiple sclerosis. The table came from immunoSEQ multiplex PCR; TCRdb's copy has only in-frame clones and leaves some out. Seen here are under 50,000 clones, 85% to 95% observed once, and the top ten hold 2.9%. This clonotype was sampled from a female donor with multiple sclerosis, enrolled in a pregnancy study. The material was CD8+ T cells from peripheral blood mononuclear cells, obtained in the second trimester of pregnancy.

The CDR3 is CASSPSGGGGFHEQYF. For the CDR3, the DNA is TGTGCCAGCAGCCCCTCCGGTGGGGGGGGCTTCCACGAGCAGTACTTC. The V and J genes are TRBV14 and TRBJ2-7, with D tentatively TRBD2 (7 bases). The germline gives CDR1 SGHDN, CDR2 FVKESK. The CDR3 loop spans 16 amino acids. Trimming took 4 bases from V and 5 from J, leaving 21 bases between them. The full variable domain, in which reference TRBV14 and TRBJ2-7 provide the parts outside the CDR3, is EAGVTQFPSHSVIEKGQTVTLRCDPISGHDNLYWYRRVMGKEIKFLLHFVKESKQDESGMPNNRFLAERTGGTYSTLKVQPAELEDSGVYFCASSPSGGGGFHEQYFGPGTRLTVT.